This TCR beta chain appears in the sequencing data of a study of cytomegalovirus exposure and HLA in healthy donors. The CDR3 has 15 residues. J gave up 6 bases and V 7 bases, and 11 bases lay outside the gene matches. Germline V lookup: CDR1 SNHLY, CDR2 FYNNEI. The PCR employed 60 Vbeta primers together with 13 Jbeta primers. Using immunoSEQ multiplex PCR, the repertoire was profiled, and TCRdb retains in-frame clones only, with some absent. Of 75,000 to 90,000 clones in the sample, approximately 80% were seen once. This clone showed up many times. The sequenced material came from PBMCs. The receptor's source is a man aged 45-65 years in good health and CMV-seronegative. V usage is TRBV2 and J usage is TRBJ2-7, with 11 bases aligning to TRBD1. Here the CDR3 DNA reads TGTGCCAGCAACGGCCCGGGACAGGGGGTGGGCGAGCAGTACTTC. As protein: CASNGPGQGVGEQYF. Variable domain in full (rest from reference TRBV2 and TRBJ2-7): EPEVTQTPSHQVTQMGQEVILRCVPISNHLYFYWYRQILGQKVEFLVSFYNNEISEKSEIFDDQFSVERPDGSNFTLKIRSTKLEDSAMYFCASNGPGQGVGEQYFGPGTRLTVT.